Presented here are 27 T cell receptor beta chains from one specimen sequenced in a study of CD8+ T cells in alopecia areata. Treatment denoted: oral pan-JAK inhibitor, 5-10 mg twice daily. Following extraction, RNA underwent reverse transcription to cDNA, which served as the sequencing template. Clones were read by immunoSEQ multiplex PCR, and TCRdb kept only the in-frame ones, dropping some. The sample has under 150,000 clones; roughly 55% are singletons. Sequenced material: CD4+ T cells sorted from blood, taken at week 4, from a patient treated with tofacitinib. The origin of the receptors is a human donor with alopecia areata.

The V call is TRBV7-2, the J call TRBJ2-5; no reliable D call. The length of the CDR3 is 15 residues. CDR1 is SGHTA, CDR2 FQGNSA, per germline. V was shortened by 2 bases and J by 4 bases, with 14 bases between the two germline ends. This CDR3 reads CASSLSGQHGETQYF. In DNA form, the CDR3 reads TGTGCCAGCAGCTTAAGTGGGCAGCACGGAGAGACCCAGTACTTC.

The chain joins TRBV10-3 to TRBJ2-7; 7 bases are a match to TRBD2. V dropped 7 bases and J dropped 5; count of bases not matched to a gene: 2. Germline V gene data show CDR1 as ENHRY and CDR2 as SYGVKD. The CDR3 sequence is 11 residues long. The CDR3 DNA reads as TGTGCCATCAATCGGGGGGACGAGCAGTACTTC. This gives the protein CAINRGDEQYF.

The gene calls are TRBV7-2 and TRBJ2-3; no firm D call. This CDR3 region has 14 residues. Germline V lookup: CDR1 SGHTA, CDR2 FQGNSA. Between the trimmed V and J ends, which lost 7 bases and 1 base, there was a span of 12 bases. The CDR3 DNA reads as TGTGCCAGCATACGGTCCGCGGGCACAGATACGCAGTATTTT. This gives the protein CASIRSAGTDTQYF. Full variable domain (outside the CDR3, taken from reference TRBV7-2 and TRBJ2-3): GAGVSQSPSNKVTEKGKDVELRCDPISGHTALYWYRQSLGQGLEFLIYFQGNSAPDKSGLPSDRFSAERTGGSVSTLTIQRTQQEDSAVYLCASIRSAGTDTQYFGPGTRLTVL.

The V and J genes are TRBV27 and TRBJ1-4; TRBD1 matches 8 bases. The germline CDR1 and CDR2 sequences are MNHEY and SMNVEV (reference sequence). This CDR3 comprises 15 residues. With 3 bases clipped from V and 8 bases from J, the junction kept 8 bases outside the gene matches. CDR3 DNA sequence: TGTGCCAGCAGTTTTGGAGGGACAGGAAGAGAAAAACTGTTTTTT. It encodes CASSFGGTGREKLFF.

This clone was detected ten times or more. The gene calls are TRBV6-7 and TRBJ2-1; D might be TRBD2 (6 bases). TRBV6-7 is an open reading frame, and its role is uncertain. Deletions cut 2 bases from V and 9 bases from J, with 23 bases between. The CDR3 has 17 amino acids. The DNA of the CDR3 is TGTGCCAGCAGTTACCGGGGTCTAGCGTCCCAGCTATCTGAGCAGTTCTTC. Translating gives CASSYRGLASQLSEQFF.

The chain uses TRBV30 and TRBJ1-5, with unresolved D. Per germline, CDR1 GTSNPN and CDR2 SVGIG (reference sequence). CDR3 length equals 13 residues. With 1 base removed from V and 8 bases from J, the gap between germline ends came to 12 bases. This CDR3 is CAWSDSRTKPQHF. The CDR3 nucleotides read TGTGCCTGGAGTGACAGCCGAACGAAGCCCCAGCATTTT.

The rearrangement joins TRBV29-1 to TRBJ2-3; 7 bases are a match to TRBD1. CDR1 is SQVTM, CDR2 ANQGSEA, per germline. V trimming: 2 bases; J trimming: 1 base; junction bases outside the gene matches: 3. The CDR3 is 14 residues long. The CDR3 spells CSVEWDRRTDTQYF. DNA for the CDR3: TGCAGCGTTGAATGGGACAGACGCACAGATACGCAGTATTTT.

The sample holds a few counts of this clone. The chain has TRBV27 and TRBJ2-1; 9 bases match TRBD1. V lost 8 bases and J lost 7; bases outside the gene matches: 18. CDR1 is MNHEY, CDR2 SMNVEV, per germline (reference sequence). CDR3 length equals 17 residues. The CDR3: CASDRRSGQGRLNEQFF. The CDR3 DNA is TGTGCCAGCGACCGACGTTCGGGACAGGGCCGATTGAATGAGCAGTTCTTC.

The chain recombines TRBV19 with TRBJ1-5, with 7 bases fitting TRBD1. The germline gives CDR1 LNHDA, CDR2 SQIVND (reference sequence). The CDR3 is 15 residues long. Trimming at V came to 6 bases and at J to 4 bases, leaving 9 bases not matched to a gene. The CDR3 coding sequence is TGTGCCAGTAGCCGTACTTACAGGGGTAATCAGCCCCAGCATTTT. It yields the protein CASSRTYRGNQPQHF.

The rearrangement uses TRBV23-1 and TRBJ2-7; 7 bases are a match to TRBD1. TRBV23-1 is an ORF; its function is uncertain. J gave up 5 bases and V 4 bases, and 14 bases lay outside the gene matches. CDR3 length equals 16 residues. CDR3 region: CASSRPPGQKINEQYF. The CDR3 coding sequence is TGCGCCAGCAGTCGCCCCCCGGGACAGAAGATAAACGAGCAGTACTTC.

The genes are TRBV29-1 and TRBJ2-5; TRBD1 aligns across 8 bases. CDR3 length equals 14 residues. The germline gives CDR1 SQVTM, CDR2 ANQGSEA. The V gene end was trimmed by 1 base and the J gene end by 1 base; junction bases not matched to a gene: 2. CDR3 in amino acids: CSVEGRGPQETQYF. The CDR3 DNA reads TGCAGCGTTGAAGGCAGGGGGCCCCAAGAGACCCAGTACTTC.

This chain uses TRBV19 with TRBJ1-1; maybe TRBD1 (5 bases). Germline lookup yields CDR1 LNHDA and CDR2 SQIVND (reference sequence). This CDR3 has 16 amino acids. V gave up 3 bases and J gave up 1 base, with 15 bases separating them. The CDR3 bases are TGTGCCAGTAGTATTCACGTCAGACAGCGGAACACTGAAGCTTTCTTT. Encoded protein: CASSIHVRQRNTEAFF.

The chain has TRBV7-2 and TRBJ1-3; D gene ambiguous. The CDR3 has 15 residues. The ends were cut back, 4 bases at V and 4 bases at J, with 14 bases in the middle. Per the germline V gene, CDR1 is SGHTA and CDR2 is FQGNSA. The CDR3 loop is CASSSSVGQGNTIYF. Here the CDR3 DNA reads TGTGCCAGCAGCTCTTCGGTCGGGCAGGGAAACACCATATATTTT.

The sample holds a few counts of this clone. J is TRBJ2-7 and V is TRBV30; D remains unclear. The CDR3 is 13 residues long. V was clipped by 3 bases and J by 1 base, with 10 bases between them. Germline lookup yields CDR1 GTSNPN and CDR2 SVGIG (reference sequence). CDR3 amino acids: CAWSPDLSYEQYF. The CDR3 region has the DNA TGTGCCTGGAGCCCAGACCTATCCTACGAGCAGTACTTC.

DNA for the CDR3: TGTGCCAGTCCGCCGCAGGGATCTGCGCACACTGAAGCTTTCTTT. It codes for CASPPQGSAHTEAFF. V is TRBV28 and J is TRBJ1-1; D possibly corresponds to TRBD1 (5 bases). The CDR3 runs to 15 residues. CDR1 and CDR2 from the germline V gene are MDHEN and SYDVKM. Trimming stripped 9 bases from V and 3 bases from J, with 20 bases between.

The chain recombines TRBV5-4 with TRBJ1-1, with TRBD1 matching 7 bases. This CDR3 contains 16 residues. Trimming removed 0 bases from V and 0 bases from J; junction bases left unmatched: 5. The germline V gene encodes CDR1 SGHNT and CDR2 YYREEE (reference sequence). The CDR3 DNA reads TGTGCCAGCAGCTTGGAACCGGACAGGATGAACACTGAAGCTTTCTTT. Amino acids: CASSLEPDRMNTEAFF.

This clone was seen only a few times. The V and J genes are TRBV11-2 and TRBJ1-2, with D hard to call. Germline V gene sequence: CDR1 SGHAT, CDR2 FQNNGV. Trimming took off 5 bases at V and 4 bases at J, with 11 bases between the two ends. This CDR3 has 13 amino acids. DNA of the CDR3: TGTGCCAGCAGCACCGCCCAGTCCTATGGCTACACCTTC. Translating gives CASSTAQSYGYTF.

V usage is TRBV27 and J usage is TRBJ2-2; TRBD1 matches 7 bases. V was pared by 5 bases and J by 4 bases, with 4 bases of the junction left unmatched. Germline CDR1 MNHEY, CDR2 SMNVEV (reference sequence). The CDR3 contains 14 residues. As DNA, the CDR3 is TGTGCCAGCAGTAAACAGGGGATCACCGGGGAGCTGTTTTTT. This codes for CASSKQGITGELFF.

This chain uses TRBV30 with TRBJ2-1, with 10 bases lining up with TRBD2. The CDR3 runs 14 residues. Germline values: CDR1 GTSNPN, CDR2 SVGIG (reference sequence). The V gene end was trimmed by 0 bases and the J gene end by 10 bases; junction bases not matched to a gene: 6. CDR3 nucleotides: TGTGCCTGGAGTGTAGGACTAGCGGTACGAGAGCAGTTCTTC. The encoded protein is CAWSVGLAVREQFF.

The chain has TRBV30 and TRBJ1-2; the match to TRBD1 covers 9 bases. CDR1 and CDR2 from the germline V gene are GTSNPN and SVGIG (reference sequence). V was pared by 3 bases and J by 7 bases, with 6 bases of the junction left unmatched. The length of the CDR3 is 13 residues. CDR3 DNA: TGTGCCTGGAGCCGGGACAGGGCGGCTGGCTACACCTTC. It translates to CAWSRDRAAGYTF.

This chain joins TRBV10-3 and TRBJ2-2, with D perhaps TRBD1 (5 bases). Deletions cut 7 bases from V and 1 base from J, with 16 bases between. The length of the CDR3 is 16 residues. From germline, CDR1 is ENHRY and CDR2 SYGVKD. The CDR3: CAITTGPNENTGELFF. The CDR3, as DNA: TGTGCCATCACTACAGGTCCCAACGAGAACACCGGGGAGCTGTTTTTT.

The gene calls are TRBV6-6 and TRBJ1-5, with D uncertain. The germline CDR1 and CDR2 sequences are MNHNY and SVGAGI (reference sequence). The ends were cut back, 2 bases at V and 2 bases at J, with 10 bases in the middle. The CDR3 has 15 residues. The CDR3, as DNA: TGTGCCAGCAGTTACGGCGGCCAGGGCAATCAGCCCCAGCATTTT. Translation gives CASSYGGQGNQPQHF.

The V and J genes are TRBV15 and TRBJ2-3; maybe TRBD2 (6 bases). Germline-derived CDR1 and CDR2 are LNHNV and YYDKDF (reference sequence). The V and J ends lost 3 bases and 10 bases respectively, with 17 bases between them. The CDR3 covers 14 residues. The CDR3 region is CATSRRDPREAQYF. CDR3 coding DNA: TGTGCCACCAGCAGGCGGGACCCTAGGGAGGCGCAGTATTTT.

This chain joins TRBV4-3 and TRBJ2-1; D gene uncertain. The CDR3 length is 15 residues. Per the germline V gene, CDR1 is LGHNA and CDR2 is YSLEER. The V gene lost 0 bases and the J gene lost 3 bases, with 9 bases spanning the gap. The CDR3 region has the DNA TGCGCCAGCAGCCAAGAGTGGGCAAGCTACAATGAGCAGTTCTTC. Amino acids: CASSQEWASYNEQFF.

The gene calls are TRBV4-2 and TRBJ2-6; D gene unclear. The ends were cut back, 0 bases at V and 2 bases at J, with 11 bases in the middle. Germline V gene data show CDR1 as LGHNA and CDR2 as YNFKEQ. This CDR3 comprises 17 residues. The CDR3: CASSQEQTDPGANVLTF. DNA of the CDR3: TGTGCCAGCAGCCAAGAGCAGACTGACCCTGGGGCCAACGTCCTGACTTTC.

V gene TRBV10-3 combines with J gene TRBJ1-1; 8 bases map to TRBD1. Germline V gene lookup returns CDR1 ENHRY and CDR2 SYGVKD. V was pared by 6 bases and J by 0 bases, with 6 bases of the junction left unmatched. CDR3 length equals 15 residues. In DNA form, the CDR3 reads TGTGCCATCAGAGGGACAGGCTTAATGAACACTGAAGCTTTCTTT. Residues: CAIRGTGLMNTEAFF.

This clone was detected a few times. The J gene is TRBJ1-2, the V gene TRBV2; TRBD1 matches 9 bases. CDR3 length: 14 amino acids. Germline lookup yields CDR1 SNHLY and CDR2 FYNNEI. V was clipped by 0 bases and J by 11 bases; unmatched bases: 7. The CDR3 DNA sequence: TGTGCCAGCAGTGAAGCGGGACAGGGATATCGGTACACCTTC. Amino acid sequence: CASSEAGQGYRYTF. The full variable domain, with the rest looked up from reference TRBV2 and TRBJ1-2, is EPEVTQTPSHQVTQMGQEVILRCVPISNHLYFYWYRQILGQKVEFLVSFYNNEISEKSEIFDDQFSVERPDGSNFTLKIRSTKLEDSAMYFCASSEAGQGYRYTFGSGTRLTVV.